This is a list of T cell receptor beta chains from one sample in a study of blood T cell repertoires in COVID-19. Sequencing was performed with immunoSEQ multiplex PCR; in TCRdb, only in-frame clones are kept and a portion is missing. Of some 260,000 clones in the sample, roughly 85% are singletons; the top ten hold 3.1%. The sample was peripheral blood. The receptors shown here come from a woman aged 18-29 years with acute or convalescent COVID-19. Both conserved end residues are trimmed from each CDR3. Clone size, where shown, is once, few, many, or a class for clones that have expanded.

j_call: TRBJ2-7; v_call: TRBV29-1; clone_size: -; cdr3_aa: SVGDTPYEQY
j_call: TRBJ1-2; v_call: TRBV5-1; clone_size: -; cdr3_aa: ASSLSGSGGYGYT
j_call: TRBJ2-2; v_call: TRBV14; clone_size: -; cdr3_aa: ASSRTGPGELF
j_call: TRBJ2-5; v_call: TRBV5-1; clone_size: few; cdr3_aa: ASSLEGTGSETQY
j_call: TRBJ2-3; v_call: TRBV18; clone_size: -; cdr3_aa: ASSPAGGLPDTQY
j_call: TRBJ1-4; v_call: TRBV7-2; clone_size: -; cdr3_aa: ASSNQGGSEKLF
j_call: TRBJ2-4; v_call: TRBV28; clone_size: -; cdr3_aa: ASSGQGALGNIQY
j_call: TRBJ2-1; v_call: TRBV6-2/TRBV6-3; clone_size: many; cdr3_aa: ASSPGLALANNEQF
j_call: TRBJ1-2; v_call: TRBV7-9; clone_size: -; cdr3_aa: ASSSHRTGGNYGYT
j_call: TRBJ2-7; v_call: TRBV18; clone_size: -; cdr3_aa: ASSLIVASTSPTYEQY
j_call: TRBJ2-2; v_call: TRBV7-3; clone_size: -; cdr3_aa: ASSPSSTGELF
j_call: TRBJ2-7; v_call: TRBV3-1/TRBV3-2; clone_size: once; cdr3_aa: ASSQEGVHEQY
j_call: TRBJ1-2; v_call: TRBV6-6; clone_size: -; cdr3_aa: ASRRGQDPNYGYT
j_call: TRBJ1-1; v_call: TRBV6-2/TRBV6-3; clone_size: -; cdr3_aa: ASSDVNRGRSTEAF
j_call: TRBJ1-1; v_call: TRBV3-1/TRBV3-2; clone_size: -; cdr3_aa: ASSHPGHQNTEAF
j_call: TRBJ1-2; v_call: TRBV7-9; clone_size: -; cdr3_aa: ASSFVGQSYGYT
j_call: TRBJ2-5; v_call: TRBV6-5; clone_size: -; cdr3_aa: ASSYLDQETQY
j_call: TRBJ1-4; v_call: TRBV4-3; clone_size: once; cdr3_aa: ASSQDRARGEKLF
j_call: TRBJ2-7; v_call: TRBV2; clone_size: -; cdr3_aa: ASTFRGLAGNEQY
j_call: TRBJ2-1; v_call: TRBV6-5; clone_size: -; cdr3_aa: ASRKGLAGAGEQF
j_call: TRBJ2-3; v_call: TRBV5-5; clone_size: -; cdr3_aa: ASRWGQGGTDTQY
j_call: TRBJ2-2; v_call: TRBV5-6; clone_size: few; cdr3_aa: ASSFFFRGTNTGELF
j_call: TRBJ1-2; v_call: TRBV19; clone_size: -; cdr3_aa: ASSTLQGGNYGYT
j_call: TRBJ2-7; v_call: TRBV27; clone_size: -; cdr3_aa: ASSLKQGMSRRSSYEQY
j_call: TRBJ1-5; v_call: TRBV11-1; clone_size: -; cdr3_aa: ASSSGINQPQH
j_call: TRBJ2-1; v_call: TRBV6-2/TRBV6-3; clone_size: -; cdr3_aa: ASSYPGLAGGLGYNEQF
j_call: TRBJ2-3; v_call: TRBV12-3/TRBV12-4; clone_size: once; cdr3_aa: ASRLYTDTQY
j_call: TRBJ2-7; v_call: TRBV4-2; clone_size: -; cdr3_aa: ASSQLTGGAYEQY
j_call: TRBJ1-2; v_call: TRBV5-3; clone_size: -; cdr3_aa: ARAVDRETFYGYT
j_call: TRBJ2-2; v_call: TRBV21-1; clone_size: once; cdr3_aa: ASSKAHSGQGALDTGELF
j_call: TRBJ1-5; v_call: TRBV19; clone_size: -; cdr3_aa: ASSILAGNQPQH
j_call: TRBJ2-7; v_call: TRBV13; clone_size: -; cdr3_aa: ASTDSSGGRNYEQY
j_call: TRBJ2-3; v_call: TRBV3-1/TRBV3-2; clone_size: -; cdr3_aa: ASSQDSYGRGLSTDTQY
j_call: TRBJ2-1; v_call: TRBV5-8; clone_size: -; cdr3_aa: ASSAGTSPYNEQF
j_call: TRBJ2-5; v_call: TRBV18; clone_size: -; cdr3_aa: ASSPGQAQETQY
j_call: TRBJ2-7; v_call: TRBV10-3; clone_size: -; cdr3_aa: ATWAGGLSYEQY
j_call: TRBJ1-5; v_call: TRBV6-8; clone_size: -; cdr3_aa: ARFGAWGRNQPQH
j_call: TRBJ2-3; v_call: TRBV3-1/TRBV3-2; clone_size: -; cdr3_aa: ASSSTSGRSTDTQY
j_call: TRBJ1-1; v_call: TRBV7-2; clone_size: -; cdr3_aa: ASRRVANTEAF
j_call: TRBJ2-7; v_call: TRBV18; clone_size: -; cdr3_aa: ASSPTGPSYEQY
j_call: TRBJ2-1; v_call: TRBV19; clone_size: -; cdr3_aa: ASSRGGSRSSYNEQF
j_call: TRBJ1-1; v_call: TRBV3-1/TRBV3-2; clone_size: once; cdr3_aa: ASSQDAPRVRPNTEAF
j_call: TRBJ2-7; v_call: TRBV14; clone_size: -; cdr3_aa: ASSRNRVRAYEQY
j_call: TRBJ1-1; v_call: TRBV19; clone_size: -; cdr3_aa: ASSASQGARSTEAF
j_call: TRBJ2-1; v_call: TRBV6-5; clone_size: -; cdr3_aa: ANSSKAFNEQF
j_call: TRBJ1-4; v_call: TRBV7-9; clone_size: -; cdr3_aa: ASSLSSGGDREKLF
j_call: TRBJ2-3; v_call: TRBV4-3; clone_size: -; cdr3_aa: ASSQGSFSTDTQY
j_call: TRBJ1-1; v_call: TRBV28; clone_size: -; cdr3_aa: ASSLSTENTEAF
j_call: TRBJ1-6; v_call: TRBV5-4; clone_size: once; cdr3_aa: ASSLDRGQDSPLH
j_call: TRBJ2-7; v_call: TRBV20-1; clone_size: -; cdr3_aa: SASRGSSWSYEQY
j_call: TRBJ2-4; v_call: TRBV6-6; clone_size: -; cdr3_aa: ASSWGGLDKNIQY
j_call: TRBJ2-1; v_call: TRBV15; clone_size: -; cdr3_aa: ATSGRTSDPRDYNEQF
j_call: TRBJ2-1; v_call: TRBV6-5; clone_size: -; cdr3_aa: ASSSRQGAYNEQF
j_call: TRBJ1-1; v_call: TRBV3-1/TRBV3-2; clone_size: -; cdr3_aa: ASSQGIESNTEAF
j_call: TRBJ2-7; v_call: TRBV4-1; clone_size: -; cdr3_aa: ASSQGDRVGEQY
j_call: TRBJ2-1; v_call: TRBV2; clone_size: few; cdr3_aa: ASSEAGELYNEQF
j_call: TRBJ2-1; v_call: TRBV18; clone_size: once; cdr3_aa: ASSPLGTGGNEQF
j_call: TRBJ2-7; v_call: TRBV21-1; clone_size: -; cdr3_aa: ASSRALEQY
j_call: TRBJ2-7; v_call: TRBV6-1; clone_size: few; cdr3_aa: ASSDFFTASYEQY
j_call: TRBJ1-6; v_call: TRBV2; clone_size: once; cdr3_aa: ASSGGNSPLH